The 9 T cell receptor beta chains below all came from one sample that was sequenced in a study of CD8 T cell repertoires and HIV-1 epitope variants. Profiling relied on immunoSEQ multiplex PCR, and the TCRdb table lists in-frame clones only, not all of them. The sample has approximately 4,000 clones, 68% seen once. These TCRs' antigens remain unknown. Sequenced input: cultured CD8+ T cells derived from PBMCs. Receptor source: a male donor with HIV.

V is TRBV5-4 and J is TRBJ1-6, with a tentative D call TRBD1 (5 bases). Germline values: CDR1 SGHNT, CDR2 YYREEE (reference sequence). Between the trimmed V and J ends, which lost 5 bases and 7 bases, there was a span of 13 bases. The CDR3 runs to 14 residues. The CDR3 nucleotides read TGTGCCAGCAGTTTCAGGGAGGGGAATTCACCCCTCCACTTT. Amino acids: CASSFREGNSPLHF.

The rearrangement joins TRBV6-1 to TRBJ2-7; no firm D call. The CDR3 runs 13 residues. CDR1 is MNHNS, CDR2 SASEGT, per germline. Trimming took off 1 base at V and 6 bases at J, with 10 bases between the two ends. The DNA of the CDR3 is TGTGCCAGCAGTGAAGGGGCCGGCCTCGAGCAGTACTTC. As protein: CASSEGAGLEQYF.

This rearrangement joins TRBV28 to TRBJ2-7; the D gene is possibly TRBD1 (5 bases). CDR3 length: 12 residues. The germline CDR1 and CDR2 sequences are MDHEN and SYDVKM. V lost 4 bases to trimming and J lost 3 bases, with 7 bases between them. The DNA of the CDR3 is TGTGCCAGCAGTTATGACAGCTACGAGCAGTACTTC. Translating it yields CASSYDSYEQYF.

This clone showed up just a few times. The V call is TRBV27, the J call TRBJ2-7; 11 bases align to TRBD2. Per the germline V gene, CDR1 is MNHEY and CDR2 is SMNVEV (reference sequence). CDR3 length: 14 residues. V was pared by 5 bases and J by 6 bases, with 6 bases of the junction left unmatched. CDR3 sequence: CASSLIAGGPEQYF. In DNA, the CDR3 is TGTGCCAGCAGTCTCATAGCGGGAGGGCCCGAGCAGTACTTC.

The V gene is TRBV28, the J gene TRBJ2-3; no reliable D call. Trimming pared 7 bases from V and 0 bases from J, leaving 14 bases between. The CDR3 length is 15 residues. Germline V CDR1 and CDR2: MDHEN, SYDVKM. CDR3 residues: CASINEVPSTDTQYF. The CDR3 DNA reads TGTGCCAGCATTAACGAGGTCCCAAGCACAGATACGCAGTATTTT.

DNA of the CDR3: TGTGCCAGCAACGGATACCGGGACAGGGAGAACGAGCAGTACTTC. Protein product: CASNGYRDRENEQYF. The chain uses TRBV21-1 and TRBJ2-7; TRBD1 was called by the table and not checked on the DNA. TRBV21-1 is an annotated pseudogene. This CDR3 has 15 residues.

The count of this clone is one. The J gene is TRBJ2-3, the V gene TRBV29-1, with D unclear. The length of the CDR3 is 12 residues. The V and J ends lost 4 bases and 4 bases respectively, with 9 bases between them. Germline loops: CDR1 SQVTM, CDR2 ANQGSEA. This chain's CDR3 is CSVATAADTQYF. The CDR3 DNA sequence: TGCAGCGTTGCGACTGCCGCAGATACGCAGTATTTT.

The chain couples TRBV5-6 to TRBJ2-1; no reliable D call. Germline lookup yields CDR1 SGHDT and CDR2 YYEEEE. The CDR3 is made up of 14 amino acids. V gave up 2 bases and J gave up 8 bases, with 14 bases separating them. This CDR3 reads CASSFNLDGYEQFF. The DNA for the CDR3 is TGTGCCAGCAGCTTTAACCTCGACGGCTATGAGCAGTTCTTC.

CDR3 DNA sequence: TGTGCCAGCAGCTTCCCCACGGGGGAGACTGAAGCTTTCTTT. Amino acids: CASSFPTGETEAFF. The rearrangement uses TRBV5-6 and TRBJ1-1, with a possible D match to TRBD1 (5 bases). Germline values: CDR1 SGHDT, CDR2 YYEEEE. This CDR3 is 14 amino acids long. V lost 2 bases, J lost 5 bases, and 13 bases lay in between.